These T cell receptor beta chains were read from a single sample in a study of T cells in Graves' hyperthyroidism and ophthalmopathy. Via MiXCR, TCRdb re-called the multiplex PCR reads, giving one row per CDR3 protein. The sample lists roughly 520,000 distinct CDR3 sequences, around 22% occurring once. Material: blood. Receptors were obtained from a woman aged 30 to 39 with Graves' ophthalmopathy. The CDR3 runs from the conserved cysteine through the conserved F or W. D genes are given only for firm matches. Size values are once, few and many counts, or a class for expanded clones, and some rows have none.

clone_size d_call j_call v_call cdr3_aa cdr3_nt
many . TRBJ1-1 TRBV28 CASRIVGEYTEAFF TGTGCCAGCAGAATTGTCGGGGAGTACACTGAAGCTTTCTTT
. . TRBJ1-1 TRBV15 CATSRGRGQREAFF TGTGCCACCAGCAGAGGGAGAGGACAGAGAGAAGCTTTCTTT
. TRBD1 TRBJ1-2 TRBV5-4 CASSLKGQGLGYTF TGTGCCAGCAGCTTGAAGGGACAGGGGTTAGGCTACACCTTC
many . TRBJ2-2 TRBV29-1 CSPMDGTGELFF TGCAGCCCCATGGACGGCACCGGGGAGCTGTTTTTT
few TRBD1 TRBJ2-7 TRBV20-1 CSASGTGYYEQYF TGCAGTGCTAGTGGGACAGGGTACTACGAGCAGTACTTC
many . TRBJ1-2 TRBV3-1 CASSHEGLTLHTF TGTGCCAGCAGCCATGAGGGACTGACACTCCACACCTTC
many TRBD2 TRBJ2-3 TRBV12-5 CASGLGGSGGAPTQYF TGTGCTAGTGGTTTGGGGGGTAGCGGGGGGGCTCCCACGCAGTATTTT
. TRBD2 TRBJ2-5 TRBV7-9 CASSFGLAGDGDQYF TGTGCCAGCAGCTTTGGACTAGCGGGGGACGGGGACCAGTACTTC
. . TRBJ1-2 TRBV2 CASSDYTYHGYTF TGTGCCAGCAGTGATTACACTTATCATGGCTACACCTTC
many . TRBJ2-7 TRBV14 CASTDGYYEQYF TGTGCCAGCACAGACGGATACTACGAGCAGTACTTC
. . TRBJ2-2 TRBV11-1 CASSSYTGPNTGELFF TGTGCCAGCAGCTCCTATACAGGACCGAACACCGGGGAGCTGTTTTTT
. . TRBJ1-2 TRBV6-2/TRBV6-3 CASSSGAGRNYGYTF TGTGCCAGCAGTTCAGGGGCAGGAAGGAACTATGGCTACACCTTC
many . TRBJ2-7 TRBV19 CASSMVGQGSSYEQYF TGTGCCAGTAGTATGGTAGGGCAGGGGTCGTCCTACGAGCAGTACTTC
. . TRBJ2-7 TRBV28 CASRGTPGHREFYEQYF TGTGCCAGCAGGGGGACCCCGGGACACCGCGAATTCTACGAGCAGTACTTC
many TRBD1 TRBJ2-7 TRBV9 CASSVVGTGVLSEQYF TGTGCCAGCAGCGTGGTCGGGACAGGGGTACTCTCCGAGCAGTACTTC
. TRBD1 TRBJ1-5 TRBV19 CASSLFGTVSTRGNQPQHF TGTGCCAGTAGTCTATTTGGGACAGTTTCTACTCGGGGCAATCAGCCCCAGCATTTT
many . TRBJ2-7 TRBV28 CATERTLAFNQGGYEQYF TGTGCCACAGAGAGAACTCTAGCGTTCAATCAAGGGGGCTACGAGCAGTACTTC
many . TRBJ1-1 TRBV5-5 CASSLENEAFF TGTGCCAGCAGCTTGGAAAATGAAGCTTTCTTT
. . TRBJ1-2 TRBV4-1 CASSQAGRGGYGGYTF TGCGCCAGCAGCCAAGCCGGCAGGGGCGGTTATGGAGGCTACACCTTC
. . TRBJ1-1 TRBV28 CACSNLRGASF TGTGCCTGCAGTAACCTCAGGGGTGCTTCCTTT
many . TRBJ2-7 TRBV15 CATSREGTEIEQYF TGTGCCACCAGCAGAGAGGGGACGGAGATCGAGCAGTACTTC
. . TRBJ2-7 TRBV9 CASSVEAGASYEQYF TGTGCCAGCAGCGTAGAGGCAGGAGCCTCCTACGAGCAGTACTTC
. TRBD1 TRBJ1-2 TRBV6-2/TRBV6-3 CASSYPVPSGQGRDRGYTF TGTGCCAGCAGTTACCCCGTACCGTCTGGACAGGGAAGGGATCGGGGCTACACCTTC
many . TRBJ1-2 TRBV19 CASRGLQGTLYHYGYTF TGTGCCAGTAGAGGCCTACAGGGAACCCTCTATCACTATGGCTACACCTTC
many . TRBJ2-7 TRBV7-9 CASSPPVEDYEQYF TGTGCCAGCAGCCCCCCAGTCGAGGATTACGAGCAGTACTTC
. . TRBJ1-2 TRBV6-1 CASTPGDRYGYTF TGTGCCAGCACACCAGGGGATCGATATGGCTACACCTTC
few . TRBJ1-1 TRBV18 CASSPRGQTEAFF TGTGCCAGCTCACCGCGGGGGCAAACTGAAGCTTTCTTT
once . TRBJ2-7 TRBV2 CASRRNYPYEQYF TGTGCCAGCAGACGAAATTATCCCTACGAGCAGTACTTC
. TRBD1 TRBJ1-5 TRBV6-2/TRBV6-3 CASSYLTGDQPQHF TGTGCCAGCAGTTACTTGACAGGGGATCAGCCCCAGCATTTT
many . TRBJ1-3 TRBV6-1 CASSGGALTTRSGNTIYF TGTGCCAGCAGTGGAGGGGCCCTTACTACGCGCTCTGGAAACACCATATATTTT
. . TRBJ2-7 TRBV20-1 CSARDDGHTYEQYF TGCAGTGCTAGAGATGATGGACATACCTACGAGCAGTACTTC
. TRBD1 TRBJ2-2 TRBV29-1 CSVEEYLQGDGNSGDLFF TGCAGCGTTGAAGAGTACCTACAGGGGGATGGTAACTCCGGGGATCTGTTTTTT
. . TRBJ1-5 TRBV28 CASTRQVRQPQHF TGTGCCAGCACCCGACAGGTTAGGCAGCCCCAGCATTTT
. . TRBJ1-1 TRBV24-1 CATSEPPREGRTEAFF TGTGCCACCAGTGAACCCCCCCGAGAGGGGAGAACTGAAGCTTTCTTT
many TRBD2 TRBJ2-5 TRBV4-2 CASSQEMTSGGETQYF TGTGCCAGCAGCCAAGAAATGACTAGCGGGGGAGAGACCCAGTACTTC
. . TRBJ1-2 TRBV6-1 CASSEVNGNYGYTF TGTGCCAGCAGTGAAGTCAACGGAAACTATGGCTACACCTTC
many . TRBJ2-7 TRBV29-1 CSVIRVGGTYEQYF TGCAGCGTTATACGGGTCGGGGGTACCTACGAGCAGTACTTC
. . TRBJ2-7 TRBV29-1 CSVEDWLNMGEQYF TGCAGCGTTGAAGACTGGCTGAACATGGGCGAGCAGTACTTC
many TRBD1 TRBJ1-3 TRBV20-1 CSARNGQGKNTIYF TGCAGTGCTAGAAACGGACAGGGGAAAAACACCATATATTTT